What follows are 3 T cell receptor beta chains derived from one specimen sequenced in a study of T cell repertoires in cytomegalovirus infection. MiXCR, applied by TCRdb to the reads, yields one record per CDR3 protein. The data contain 180,000 or so distinct CDR3 sequences, approximately 17% of them singletons. Sequenced material: CD8+ T cells from PBMCs. Receptor source: a human donor in good health (CMV status not recorded). Some clones in this sample may be carry-over from other donors' samples.

V is TRBV5-5 and J is TRBJ2-4; the match to TRBD2 covers 13 bases. CDR1 SGHKS and CDR2 YYEKEE come from the germline V gene (reference sequence). The V segment lost 1 base and the J segment 8 bases; nucleotides outside the gene matches: 6. The CDR3 length is 16 residues. CDR3 bases: TGTGCCAGCAGCTTGACCGGGACTAGCGGGGTTGACATTCAGTACTTC. Its protein is CASSLTGTSGVDIQYF.

The sample holds a few counts of this clonotype. An end of the junction does not agree with germline; a read error may underlie this. V is TRBV6-1 and J is TRBJ2-7, with 8 bases aligning to TRBD2. The CDR3 has 13 amino acids. The V gene's germline CDR1 is MNHNS and CDR2 SASEGT. The CDR3 nucleotides read TGTGCCAGCAGTTACGGGGGGGGCCTAGGGCTAAGGTTC. This sequence encodes CASSYGGGLGLRF.

The table lists this clonotype with a few counts. The gene calls are TRBV20-1 and TRBJ2-1, with 15 bases identical to TRBD2. Germline lookup yields CDR1 DFQATT and CDR2 SNEGSKA (reference sequence). With 5 bases clipped from V and 4 bases from J, the junction kept 21 bases outside the gene matches. The CDR3 spans 21 residues. CDR3 nucleotide sequence: TGCAGTGCTTTCGGGACAGGGGGCAGGACTAGCGGGGGGGACCTATACAATGAGCAGTTCTTC. Translating gives CSAFGTGGRTSGGDLYNEQFF.